A selection of T cell receptor beta chains follows, all from one sample in a study of T cell repertoires in cytomegalovirus infection. Via MiXCR, TCRdb re-called the reads, giving one row per CDR3 protein. This sample has 450,000 to 650,000 distinct CDR3 sequences, with about 25% found just once. The sequenced sample was PBMCs. These TCRs come from a human donor in good health (CMV status not recorded). Some clones in this sample may be carry-over from other donors' samples. CDR3s include the opening cysteine and the closing phenylalanine or tryptophan. The order of the fields is J gene, clone size, V gene, D gene, CDR3 protein, CDR3 DNA. The D gene is left open where the match is weak. A row's size may be missing; if present it is once, few, many or a size class.

j_gene: TRBJ1-1; abundance: .; v_gene: TRBV12-3/TRBV12-4; d_gene: .; CDR3aa: CASSLTAGWERFF; CDR3nt: TGTGCCAGCAGTTTAACTGCAGGGTGGGAGCGCTTCTTT
j_gene: TRBJ1-1; abundance: .; v_gene: TRBV19; d_gene: .; CDR3aa: CASSMTAGVLNTEAFF; CDR3nt: TGTGCCAGTAGTATGACCGCAGGGGTGTTGAACACTGAAGCTTTCTTT
j_gene: TRBJ2-1; abundance: .; v_gene: TRBV6-5; d_gene: TRBD2; CDR3aa: CASSALAGGLNEQFF; CDR3nt: TGTGCCAGCAGTGCTCTAGCGGGAGGTCTTAATGAGCAGTTCTTC
j_gene: TRBJ2-3; abundance: .; v_gene: TRBV20-1; d_gene: .; CDR3aa: CSARAEFSTDTQYF; CDR3nt: TGCAGTGCTAGAGCGGAGTTTAGCACAGATACGCAGTATTTT
j_gene: TRBJ2-1; abundance: .; v_gene: TRBV10-3; d_gene: TRBD2; CDR3aa: CAIRKGLETLNEQFF; CDR3nt: TGTGCCATCAGGAAGGGACTAGAGACCTTGAATGAGCAGTTCTTC
j_gene: TRBJ2-3; abundance: few; v_gene: TRBV7-2; d_gene: TRBD2; CDR3aa: CASSSGLAGGPKDTQYF; CDR3nt: TGTGCCAGCAGCTCGGGACTAGCGGGAGGGCCTAAAGATACGCAGTATTTT
j_gene: TRBJ2-3; abundance: .; v_gene: TRBV6-6; d_gene: .; CDR3aa: CASRTTLEGPTDTQYF; CDR3nt: TGTGCCAGCAGAACCACCCTTGAGGGGCCCACAGATACGCAGTATTTT
j_gene: TRBJ1-4; abundance: .; v_gene: TRBV7-8; d_gene: .; CDR3aa: CASSLFRGATNEKLFF; CDR3nt: TGTGCCAGCAGCCTCTTTAGAGGGGCAACTAATGAAAAACTGTTTTTT
j_gene: TRBJ1-5; abundance: .; v_gene: TRBV19; d_gene: .; CDR3aa: CASSTTLSNQPQHF; CDR3nt: TGTGCCAGTAGTACGACACTATCTAATCAGCCCCAGCATTTT
j_gene: TRBJ2-3; abundance: .; v_gene: TRBV18; d_gene: TRBD1; CDR3aa: CASSPRGSDTQYF; CDR3nt: TGTGCCAGCTCCCCCAGGGGGTCAGATACGCAGTATTTT
j_gene: TRBJ1-4; abundance: few; v_gene: TRBV2; d_gene: TRBD1; CDR3aa: CASSEGGQGEKLFF; CDR3nt: TGTGCCAGCAGTGAAGGGGGACAGGGTGAAAAACTGTTTTTT
j_gene: TRBJ2-1; abundance: .; v_gene: TRBV6-2/TRBV6-3; d_gene: .; CDR3aa: CASHQRSGREQFF; CDR3nt: TGTGCCAGCCATCAGCGGAGTGGGAGAGAGCAGTTCTTC
j_gene: TRBJ1-5; abundance: .; v_gene: TRBV7-8; d_gene: .; CDR3aa: CASSQRPQGRGEPQHF; CDR3nt: TGTGCCAGCAGTCAACGACCTCAGGGGCGCGGGGAGCCCCAGCATTTT
j_gene: TRBJ1-2; abundance: .; v_gene: TRBV3-1; d_gene: TRBD1; CDR3aa: CASSQDWSGTGNGYTF; CDR3nt: TGTGCCAGCAGCCAAGATTGGTCCGGGACAGGGAACGGCTACACCTTC
j_gene: TRBJ2-7; abundance: few; v_gene: TRBV5-4; d_gene: TRBD1; CDR3aa: CASSLAGTGGLNEQYF; CDR3nt: TGTGCCAGCAGCTTGGCCGGGACAGGGGGCTTGAACGAGCAGTACTTC
j_gene: TRBJ2-3; abundance: many; v_gene: TRBV25-1; d_gene: TRBD1; CDR3aa: CATGTGVYTQYF; CDR3nt: TGTGCCACAGGGACAGGGGTATATACGCAGTATTTT
j_gene: TRBJ2-7; abundance: few; v_gene: TRBV7-6; d_gene: .; CDR3aa: CASSPRVASSYEQYF; CDR3nt: TGTGCCAGCAGCCCCCGAGTCGCCAGCTCCTACGAGCAGTACTTC
j_gene: TRBJ2-2; abundance: .; v_gene: TRBV2; d_gene: .; CDR3aa: CASRSQSLPGELFF; CDR3nt: TGTGCCAGTAGGTCTCAGTCCTTGCCCGGGGAGCTGTTTTTT
j_gene: TRBJ1-2; abundance: .; v_gene: TRBV5-3; d_gene: .; CDR3aa: CASSLDAGAAGYTF; CDR3nt: TGTGCCAGCAGCTTGGATGCAGGGGCGGCCGGCTACACCTTC
j_gene: TRBJ2-7; abundance: many; v_gene: TRBV7-2; d_gene: TRBD2; CDR3aa: CASSLVGGGDYEQYF; CDR3nt: TGTGCCAGCAGCTTAGTTGGGGGAGGGGACTACGAGCAGTACTTC
j_gene: TRBJ2-2; abundance: .; v_gene: TRBV5-6; d_gene: .; CDR3aa: CASSLGAGWILNTGELFF; CDR3nt: TGTGCCAGCAGCCTGGGCGCAGGGTGGATCCTGAACACCGGGGAGCTGTTTTTT
j_gene: TRBJ1-2; abundance: many; v_gene: TRBV5-6; d_gene: TRBD1; CDR3aa: CASNPTGAYGYTF; CDR3nt: TGTGCCAGTAATCCTACAGGGGCGTATGGCTACACCTTC
j_gene: TRBJ1-2; abundance: .; v_gene: TRBV28; d_gene: .; CDR3aa: CASSLDVQSYGYTF; CDR3nt: TGTGCCAGCAGTTTAGATGTCCAGTCCTATGGCTACACCTTC
j_gene: TRBJ2-1; abundance: few; v_gene: TRBV6-2/TRBV6-3; d_gene: TRBD2; CDR3aa: CASSYSSTSGSSYNEQFF; CDR3nt: TGTGCCAGCAGTTACTCGAGTACTAGCGGGAGCTCCTACAATGAGCAGTTCTTC
j_gene: TRBJ2-2; abundance: .; v_gene: TRBV12-3/TRBV12-4; d_gene: TRBD2; CDR3aa: CASKGLAGGLNTGELFF; CDR3nt: TGTGCCAGCAAAGGACTAGCGGGAGGGCTCAACACCGGGGAGCTGTTTTTT
j_gene: TRBJ2-5; abundance: .; v_gene: TRBV7-2; d_gene: TRBD2; CDR3aa: CASSRTSGSETQYF; CDR3nt: TGTGCCAGCAGCCGGACTAGCGGGAGTGAGACCCAGTACTTC
j_gene: TRBJ1-4; abundance: .; v_gene: TRBV7-3; d_gene: TRBD1; CDR3aa: CASSLTGGQGDEKLFF; CDR3nt: TGTGCCAGCAGCTTAACAGGAGGACAGGGCGATGAAAAACTGTTTTTT
j_gene: TRBJ2-2; abundance: .; v_gene: TRBV6-8; d_gene: .; CDR3aa: CASSSLAWAGELFF; CDR3nt: TGTGCCAGCAGTTCCCTAGCGTGGGCCGGGGAGCTGTTTTTT
j_gene: TRBJ1-1; abundance: many; v_gene: TRBV7-2; d_gene: .; CDR3aa: CASRRYFEMNTEAFF; CDR3nt: TGTGCCAGCAGAAGGTACTTCGAAATGAACACTGAAGCTTTCTTT
j_gene: TRBJ2-5; abundance: few; v_gene: TRBV29-1; d_gene: .; CDR3aa: CSADRAPEKETQYF; CDR3nt: TGCAGCGCTGACCGGGCCCCTGAGAAAGAGACCCAGTACTTC
j_gene: TRBJ2-1; abundance: few; v_gene: TRBV6-6; d_gene: TRBD2; CDR3aa: CASSRTGTSGGHQFF; CDR3nt: TGTGCCAGCAGTCGAACCGGGACTAGCGGGGGACACCAGTTCTTC
j_gene: TRBJ2-3; abundance: few; v_gene: TRBV7-2; d_gene: .; CDR3aa: CASSLAHSSTDTQYF; CDR3nt: TGTGCCAGCAGCTTAGCTCACTCTAGCACAGATACGCAGTATTTT
j_gene: TRBJ1-1; abundance: many; v_gene: TRBV7-9; d_gene: .; CDR3aa: CASTLQGNTEAFF; CDR3nt: TGTGCCAGCACCCTACAGGGGAACACTGAAGCTTTCTTT
j_gene: TRBJ2-1; abundance: many; v_gene: TRBV7-2; d_gene: .; CDR3aa: CASSLMGLMSGTLNEQFF; CDR3nt: TGTGCCAGCAGCTTAATGGGGTTGATGTCCGGGACCCTCAATGAGCAGTTCTTC
j_gene: TRBJ1-5; abundance: many; v_gene: TRBV7-2; d_gene: .; CDR3aa: CASSLGARVSNQPQHF; CDR3nt: TGTGCCAGCAGCTTAGGTGCCAGGGTTAGCAATCAGCCCCAGCATTTT
j_gene: TRBJ2-3; abundance: .; v_gene: TRBV29-1; d_gene: TRBD2; CDR3aa: CSVEFGRASDTQYF; CDR3nt: TGCAGCGTTGAGTTCGGGAGGGCCTCAGATACGCAGTATTTT
j_gene: TRBJ2-7; abundance: few; v_gene: TRBV28; d_gene: .; CDR3aa: CASRSRAGTGFYEQYF; CDR3nt: TGTGCCAGCCGAAGCCGCGCCGGGACTGGATTCTACGAGCAGTACTTC
j_gene: TRBJ2-1; abundance: .; v_gene: TRBV6-2/TRBV6-3; d_gene: TRBD2; CDR3aa: CASSFLAGGQSEQFF; CDR3nt: TGTGCCAGCAGTTTTCTAGCGGGAGGGCAGTCTGAGCAGTTCTTC
j_gene: TRBJ2-2; abundance: .; v_gene: TRBV20-1; d_gene: TRBD2; CDR3aa: CSASIAGEDGELFF; CDR3nt: TGCAGTGCTAGTATCGCGGGAGAAGACGGGGAGCTGTTTTTT
j_gene: TRBJ2-1; abundance: .; v_gene: TRBV28; d_gene: TRBD2; CDR3aa: CASIASGINYNEQFF; CDR3nt: TGTGCCAGCATTGCGAGCGGGATCAACTACAATGAGCAGTTCTTC
j_gene: TRBJ1-1; abundance: .; v_gene: TRBV6-5; d_gene: .; CDR3aa: CASSYLATETEAFF; CDR3nt: TGTGCCAGCAGTTATTTGGCTACCGAAACTGAAGCTTTCTTT
j_gene: TRBJ2-3; abundance: .; v_gene: TRBV4-2; d_gene: .; CDR3aa: CASSPWAGGTDTQYF; CDR3nt: TGTGCCAGCAGCCCCTGGGCAGGGGGCACAGATACGCAGTATTTT
j_gene: TRBJ1-1; abundance: few; v_gene: TRBV6-1; d_gene: TRBD1; CDR3aa: CASSGGQGFAEAFF; CDR3nt: TGTGCCAGCAGTGGGGGACAGGGGTTCGCTGAAGCTTTCTTT
j_gene: TRBJ1-2; abundance: .; v_gene: TRBV6-6; d_gene: .; CDR3aa: CASSPFSFDYGYTF; CDR3nt: TGTGCCAGCAGTCCCTTCTCTTTCGACTATGGCTACACCTTC
j_gene: TRBJ1-4; abundance: few; v_gene: TRBV7-2; d_gene: .; CDR3aa: CASSPPGGYEKLFF; CDR3nt: TGTGCCAGCAGCCCCCCGGGGGGATATGAAAAACTGTTTTTT
j_gene: TRBJ1-1; abundance: .; v_gene: TRBV30; d_gene: .; CDR3aa: CACRQQNTEAFF; CDR3nt: TGTGCCTGCAGACAGCAGAACACTGAAGCTTTCTTT
j_gene: TRBJ1-3; abundance: .; v_gene: TRBV7-2; d_gene: .; CDR3aa: CASSPEGAAGNTIYF; CDR3nt: TGTGCCAGCAGCCCCGAAGGGGCTGCTGGAAACACCATATATTTT
j_gene: TRBJ2-1; abundance: few; v_gene: TRBV7-8; d_gene: TRBD2; CDR3aa: CASSRSSGRGNEQFF; CDR3nt: TGTGCCAGCAGCCGGAGTAGCGGGAGAGGGAATGAGCAGTTCTTC
j_gene: TRBJ1-5; abundance: many; v_gene: TRBV7-8; d_gene: TRBD1; CDR3aa: CASAQRTGTQHF; CDR3nt: TGTGCCAGCGCCCAACGGACAGGGACCCAGCATTTT
j_gene: TRBJ2-7; abundance: .; v_gene: TRBV10-3; d_gene: .; CDR3aa: CAISVASGSYEKYF; CDR3nt: .